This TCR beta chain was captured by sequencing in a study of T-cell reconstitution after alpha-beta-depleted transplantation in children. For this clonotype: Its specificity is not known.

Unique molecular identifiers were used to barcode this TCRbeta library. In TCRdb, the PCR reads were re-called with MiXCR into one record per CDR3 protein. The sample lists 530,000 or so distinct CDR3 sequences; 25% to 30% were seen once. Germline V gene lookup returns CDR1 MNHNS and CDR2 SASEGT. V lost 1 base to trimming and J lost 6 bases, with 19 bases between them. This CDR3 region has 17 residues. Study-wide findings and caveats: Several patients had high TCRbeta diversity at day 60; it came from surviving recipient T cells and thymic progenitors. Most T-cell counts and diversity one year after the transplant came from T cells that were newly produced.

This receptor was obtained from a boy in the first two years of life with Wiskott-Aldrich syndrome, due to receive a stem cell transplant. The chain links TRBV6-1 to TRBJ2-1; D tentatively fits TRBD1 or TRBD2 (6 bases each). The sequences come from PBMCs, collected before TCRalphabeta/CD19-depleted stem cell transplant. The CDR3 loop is CASSEGGRREFFNEQFF. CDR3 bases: TGTGCCAGCAGTGAAGGGGGGCGGAGGGAATTTTTCAATGAGCAGTTCTTC.